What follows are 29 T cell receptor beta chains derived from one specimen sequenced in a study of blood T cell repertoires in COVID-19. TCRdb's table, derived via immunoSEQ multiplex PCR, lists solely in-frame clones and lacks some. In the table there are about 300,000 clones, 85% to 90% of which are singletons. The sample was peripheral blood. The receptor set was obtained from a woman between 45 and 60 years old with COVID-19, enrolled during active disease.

The chain's CDR3 is CSVIRTSGNEQYF. In nucleotides, the CDR3 is TGCAGCGTTATCCGGACGTCCGGGAACGAGCAGTACTTC. V is TRBV29-1 and J is TRBJ2-7; possible D gene TRBD2, 5 bases. The CDR3 length is 13 residues. The germline V gene has CDR1 SQVTM and CDR2 ANQGSEA. Trimming shortened V by 5 bases and J by 5 bases, and 16 bases separated the two germline ends.

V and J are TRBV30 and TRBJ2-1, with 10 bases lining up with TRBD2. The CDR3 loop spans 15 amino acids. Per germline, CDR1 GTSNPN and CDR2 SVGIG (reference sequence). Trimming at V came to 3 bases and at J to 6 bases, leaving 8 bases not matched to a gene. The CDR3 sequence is CAWRISSGRPNEQFF. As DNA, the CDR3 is TGTGCCTGGAGAATTTCTAGCGGGAGACCCAATGAGCAGTTCTTC.

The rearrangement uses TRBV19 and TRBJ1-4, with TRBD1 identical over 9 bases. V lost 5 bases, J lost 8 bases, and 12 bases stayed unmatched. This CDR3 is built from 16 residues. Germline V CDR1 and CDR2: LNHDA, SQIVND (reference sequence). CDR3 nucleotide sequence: TGTGCCAGTAGTTCCCGCCCGGGACAGGGTTTGGAAAAACTGTTTTTT. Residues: CASSSRPGQGLEKLFF.

CDR3 protein: CAISPPSGETQYF. DNA of the CDR3: TGTGCCATCAGTCCGCCTAGCGGGGAGACCCAGTACTTC. The rearrangement links TRBV10-3 to TRBJ2-5; 8 bases agree with TRBD2. The germline CDR1 and CDR2 sequences are ENHRY and SYGVKD. V lost 5 bases and J lost 5; bases outside the gene matches: 4. The CDR3 is made up of 13 amino acids.

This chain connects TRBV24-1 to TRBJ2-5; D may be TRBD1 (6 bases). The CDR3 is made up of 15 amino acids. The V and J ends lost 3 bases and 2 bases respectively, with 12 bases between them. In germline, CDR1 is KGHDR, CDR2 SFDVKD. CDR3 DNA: TGTGCCACCAGTGATAGCAGGACAGTTCAAGAGACCCAGTACTTC. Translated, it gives CATSDSRTVQETQYF.

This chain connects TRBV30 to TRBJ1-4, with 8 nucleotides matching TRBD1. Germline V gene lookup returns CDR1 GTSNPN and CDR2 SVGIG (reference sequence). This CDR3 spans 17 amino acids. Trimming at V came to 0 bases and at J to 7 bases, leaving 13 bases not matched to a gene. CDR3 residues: CAWSVPRQGISIEKLFF. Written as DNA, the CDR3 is TGTGCCTGGAGTGTACCGAGACAGGGGATTAGTATTGAAAAACTGTTTTTT.

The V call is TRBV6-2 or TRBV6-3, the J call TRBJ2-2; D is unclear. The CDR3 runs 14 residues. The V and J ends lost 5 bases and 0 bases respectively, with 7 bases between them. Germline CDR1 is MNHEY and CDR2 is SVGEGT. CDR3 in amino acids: CASSKPTNTGELFF. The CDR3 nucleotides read TGTGCCAGCAGTAAACCTACGAACACCGGGGAGCTGTTTTTT.

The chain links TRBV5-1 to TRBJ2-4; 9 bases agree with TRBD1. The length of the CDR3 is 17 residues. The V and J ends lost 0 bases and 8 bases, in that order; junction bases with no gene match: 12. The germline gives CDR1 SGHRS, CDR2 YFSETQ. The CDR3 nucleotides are TGCGCCAGCAGCTTGGAAGCCCCGGGACAGGGCAAGTACATTCAGTACTTC. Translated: CASSLEAPGQGKYIQYF.

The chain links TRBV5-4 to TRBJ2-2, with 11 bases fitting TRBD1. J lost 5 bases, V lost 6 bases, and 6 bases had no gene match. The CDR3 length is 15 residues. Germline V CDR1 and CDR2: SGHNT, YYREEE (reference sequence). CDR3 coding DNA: TGTGCCAGCACGGACAGGGGGCGGAATACCGGGGAGCTGTTTTTT. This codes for CASTDRGRNTGELFF.

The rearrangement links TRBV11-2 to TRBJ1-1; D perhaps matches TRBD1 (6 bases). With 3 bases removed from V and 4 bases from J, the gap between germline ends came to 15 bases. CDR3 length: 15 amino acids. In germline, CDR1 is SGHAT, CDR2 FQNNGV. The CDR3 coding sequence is TGTGCCAGCAGCTTTGAACAGGGACGAAGCACTGAAGCTTTCTTT. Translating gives CASSFEQGRSTEAFF.

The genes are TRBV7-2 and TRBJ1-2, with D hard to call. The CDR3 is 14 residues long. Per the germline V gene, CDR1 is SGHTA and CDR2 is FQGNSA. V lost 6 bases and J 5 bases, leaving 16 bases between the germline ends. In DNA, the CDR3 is TGTGCCAGCAGTACAGCCGACACTAGGTATGGCTACACCTTC. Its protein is CASSTADTRYGYTF.

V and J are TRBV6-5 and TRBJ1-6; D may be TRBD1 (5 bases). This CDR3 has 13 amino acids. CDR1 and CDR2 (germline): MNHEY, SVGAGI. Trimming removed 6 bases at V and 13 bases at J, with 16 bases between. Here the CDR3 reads CASRDMTRVPLHF. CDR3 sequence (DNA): TGTGCCAGCAGGGACATGACTCGGGTTCCCCTCCACTTT.

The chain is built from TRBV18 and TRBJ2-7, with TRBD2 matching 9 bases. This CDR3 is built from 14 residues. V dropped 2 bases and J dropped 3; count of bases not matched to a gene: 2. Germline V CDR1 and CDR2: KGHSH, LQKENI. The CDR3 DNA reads TGTGCCAGCTCACCAGGGACTAGCAGCTACGAGCAGTACTTC. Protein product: CASSPGTSSYEQYF.

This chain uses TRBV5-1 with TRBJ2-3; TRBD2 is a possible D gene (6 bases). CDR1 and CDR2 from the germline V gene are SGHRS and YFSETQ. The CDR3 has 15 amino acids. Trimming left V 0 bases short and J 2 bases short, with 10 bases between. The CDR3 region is CASSLVGGATDTQYF. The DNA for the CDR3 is TGCGCCAGCAGCTTGGTCGGGGGAGCCACAGATACGCAGTATTTT.

CDR3 bases: TGTGCCAGCAGCGTAGGACGGAGACTAGCGGGACTCCAAGAGACCCAGTACTTC. This encodes CASSVGRRLAGLQETQYF. This chain links TRBV9 with TRBJ2-5; 11 bases align to TRBD2. The CDR3 spans 18 residues. The junction had 8 bases not matched to a gene; V was cut back by 0 bases and J by 1 base. CDR1 and CDR2 (germline): SGDLS, YYNGEE.

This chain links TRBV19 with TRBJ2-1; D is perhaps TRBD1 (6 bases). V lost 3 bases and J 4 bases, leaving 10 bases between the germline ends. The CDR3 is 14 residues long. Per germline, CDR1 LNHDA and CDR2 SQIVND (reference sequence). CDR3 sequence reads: CASSIRGAYNEQFF. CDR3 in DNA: TGTGCCAGTAGTATCAGGGGCGCTTACAATGAGCAGTTCTTC.

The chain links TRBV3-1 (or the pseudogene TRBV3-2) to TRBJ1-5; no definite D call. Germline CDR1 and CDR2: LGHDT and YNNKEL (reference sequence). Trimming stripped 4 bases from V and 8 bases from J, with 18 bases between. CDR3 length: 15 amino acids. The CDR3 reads CASSRKRAFPEPQHF. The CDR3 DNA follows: TGTGCCAGCAGCCGAAAAAGAGCCTTTCCGGAGCCCCAGCATTTT.

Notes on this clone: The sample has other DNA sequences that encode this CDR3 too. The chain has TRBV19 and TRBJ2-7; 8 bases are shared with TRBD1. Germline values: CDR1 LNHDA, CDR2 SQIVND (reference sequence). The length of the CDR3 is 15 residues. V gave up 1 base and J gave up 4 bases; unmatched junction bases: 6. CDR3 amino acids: CASSIGTGSPYEQYF. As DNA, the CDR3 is TGTGCCAGTAGTATAGGGACAGGGAGTCCATACGAGCAGTACTTC.

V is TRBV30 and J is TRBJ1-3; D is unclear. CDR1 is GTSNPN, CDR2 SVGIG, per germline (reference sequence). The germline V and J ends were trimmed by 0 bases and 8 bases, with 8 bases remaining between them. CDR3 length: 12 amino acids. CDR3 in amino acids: CAWSVLGDTIYF. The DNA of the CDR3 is TGTGCCTGGAGTGTATTGGGAGACACCATATATTTT.

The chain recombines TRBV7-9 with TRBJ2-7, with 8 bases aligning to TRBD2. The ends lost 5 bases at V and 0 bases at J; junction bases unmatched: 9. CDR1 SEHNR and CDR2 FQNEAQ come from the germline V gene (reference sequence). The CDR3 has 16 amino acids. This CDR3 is CASSQPRGGSSYEQYF. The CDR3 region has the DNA TGTGCCAGCAGCCAACCCCGGGGGGGGAGCTCCTACGAGCAGTACTTC.

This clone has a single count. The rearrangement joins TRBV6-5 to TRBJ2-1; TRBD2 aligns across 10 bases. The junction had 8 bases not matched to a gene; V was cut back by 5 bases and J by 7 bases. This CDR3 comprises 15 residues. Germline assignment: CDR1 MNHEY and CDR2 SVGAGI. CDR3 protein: CASSKSGRGLNEQFF. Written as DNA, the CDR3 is TGTGCCAGCAGTAAGAGCGGGAGGGGTTTGAATGAGCAGTTCTTC.

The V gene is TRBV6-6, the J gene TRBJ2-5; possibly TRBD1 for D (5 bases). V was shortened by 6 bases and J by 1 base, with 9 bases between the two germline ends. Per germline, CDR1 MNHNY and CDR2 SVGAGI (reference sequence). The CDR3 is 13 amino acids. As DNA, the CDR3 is TGTGCCAGCAGCCGTACAGGCCAAGAGACCCAGTACTTC. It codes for CASSRTGQETQYF.

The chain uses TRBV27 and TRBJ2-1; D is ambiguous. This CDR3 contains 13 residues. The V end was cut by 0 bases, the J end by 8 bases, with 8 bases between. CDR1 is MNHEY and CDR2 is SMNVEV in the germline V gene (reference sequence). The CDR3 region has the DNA TGTGCCAGCAGTTTATCGGCCGTCTATGAGCAGTTCTTC. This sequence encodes CASSLSAVYEQFF.

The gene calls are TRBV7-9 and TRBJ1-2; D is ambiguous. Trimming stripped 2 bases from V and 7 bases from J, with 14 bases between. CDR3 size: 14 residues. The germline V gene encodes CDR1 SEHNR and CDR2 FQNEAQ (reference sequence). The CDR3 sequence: CASSLLLGSPGYTF. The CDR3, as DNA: TGTGCCAGCAGCTTACTCCTTGGGAGTCCTGGCTACACCTTC.

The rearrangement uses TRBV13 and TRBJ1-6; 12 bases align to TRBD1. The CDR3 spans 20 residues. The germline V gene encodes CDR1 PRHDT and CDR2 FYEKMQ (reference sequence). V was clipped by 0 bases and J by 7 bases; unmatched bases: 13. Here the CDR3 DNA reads TGTGCCAGCAGCTTAGGCCTTCCCATGGGGACAGGGGGCCTAAATTCACCCCTCCACTTT. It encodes CASSLGLPMGTGGLNSPLHF. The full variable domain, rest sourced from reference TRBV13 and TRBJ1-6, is AAGVIQSPRHLIKEKRETATLKCYPIPRHDTVYWYQQGPGQDPQFLISFYEKMQSDKGSIPDRFSAQQFSDYHSELNMSSLELGDSALYFCASSLGLPMGTGGLNSPLHFGNGTRLTVT.

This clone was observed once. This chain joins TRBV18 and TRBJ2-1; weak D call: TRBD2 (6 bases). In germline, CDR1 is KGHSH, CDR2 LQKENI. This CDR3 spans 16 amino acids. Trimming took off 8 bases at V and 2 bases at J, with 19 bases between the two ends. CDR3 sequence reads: CASPPSSVDPYNEQFF. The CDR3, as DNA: TGTGCCAGCCCCCCGTCTAGCGTAGATCCCTACAATGAGCAGTTCTTC.

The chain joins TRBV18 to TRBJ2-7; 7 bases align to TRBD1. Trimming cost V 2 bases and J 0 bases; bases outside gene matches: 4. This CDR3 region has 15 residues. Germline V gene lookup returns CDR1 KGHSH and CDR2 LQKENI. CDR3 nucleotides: TGTGCCAGCTCACCAGTAGGGACAGCCTCCTACGAGCAGTACTTC. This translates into CASSPVGTASYEQYF.

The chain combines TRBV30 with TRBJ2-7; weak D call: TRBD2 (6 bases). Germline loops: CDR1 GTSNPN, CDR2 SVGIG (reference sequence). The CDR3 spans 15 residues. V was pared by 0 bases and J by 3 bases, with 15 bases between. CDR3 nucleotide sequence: TGTGCCTGGAGTGTAACGGGGGTGGGGAACTACGAGCAGTACTTC. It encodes CAWSVTGVGNYEQYF.

The CDR3 here is CASSRPRGGTEYYGYTF. The CDR3, as DNA: TGTGCCAGCAGCCGCCCAAGAGGCGGGACAGAATACTATGGCTACACCTTC. The chain couples TRBV3-1 (or the pseudogene TRBV3-2) to TRBJ1-2, with 7 bases fitting TRBD1. Germline V gene data show CDR1 as LGHDT and CDR2 as YNNKEL (reference sequence). V dropped 4 bases and J dropped 3; count of bases not matched to a gene: 14. CDR3 size: 17 residues.